This TCR beta chain was profiled in a study of technical replicates of blood from a few donors. This clone was observed once. CDR1 is MNHEY and CDR2 is SMNVEV in the germline V gene (reference sequence). V was shortened by 2 bases and J by 15 bases, with 23 bases between the two germline ends. This CDR3 is built from 15 residues. Measured with immunoSEQ multiplex PCR; TCRdb has only the in-frame clones, and not every one. In the table there are about 75,000 clones, roughly 91% of which are singletons. This clonotype originated in a human donor in good health. Some clones in this sample may be carry-over from other donors' samples. Sequenced sample: T cells isolated from PBMCs. V usage is TRBV27 and J usage is TRBJ2-4; a possible D gene is TRBD1 (5 bases). As DNA, the CDR3 is TGTGCCAGCAGTTTAAACCCCCCGGACCTTCCAGGGTTGTACTTC. Its translation: CASSLNPPDLPGLYF.